This T cell receptor beta chain appears in the sequencing data of a study of cytomegalovirus exposure and HLA in healthy donors. This clone was found a few times. Primers: 60 Vbeta forward and 13 Jbeta reverse. TCRdb's copy holds only in-frame clones and misses some; the assay was immunoSEQ multiplex PCR. Of some 150,000 clones detected, just under 70% appear once; the ten largest clones hold roughly 4.7%. The V gene end was trimmed by 2 bases and the J gene end by 2 bases; junction bases not matched to a gene: 1. Germline CDR1 WSHSY, CDR2 SAAADI. The CDR3 length is 15 residues. The sequenced sample was PBMCs. The receptor comes from a man in his 60s in good health and CMV-seronegative. This chain joins TRBV10-2 and TRBJ1-2; 11 positions match TRBD1. The CDR3 region is CASSERDRGNYGYTF. In DNA, the CDR3 is TGCGCCAGCAGTGAGCGGGACAGGGGGAACTATGGCTACACCTTC.